The T cell receptor beta chain under discussion was sequenced for a study of OX40 agonist ivuxolimab in advanced cancers. Study-wide context: Given to patients was ivuxolimab, an agonistic anti-OX40 (CD134) antibody.

Clones were read by immunoSEQ multiplex PCR, and TCRdb kept only the in-frame ones, dropping some. Here the sample spans around 60,000 clones, about nine tenths being singletons. Concerning this clone itself: Its target is unknown.

Study-level findings and limits: Expanded peripheral T cell antigen specificity was not determined. Also showing low normalized T-cell clonal expansion were some of the nonresponders.

Germline lookup yields CDR1 LNHDA and CDR2 SQIVND (reference sequence). The ends lost 5 bases at V and 6 bases at J; junction bases unmatched: 5. The CDR3 covers 14 residues. The sample in question was CD4+ or CD8+ T cells sorted from blood, obtained in a trial of the OX40 agonist ivuxolimab. This chain connects TRBV19 to TRBJ2-2, with 8 nucleotides matching TRBD2. The sequence derives from an adult with an advanced solid tumor such as melanoma, head and neck, liver or kidney cancer. As DNA, the CDR3 is TGTGCCAGTAGTGAGGACGGGAGGGCCGGGGAGCTGTTTTTT. Its translation is CASSEDGRAGELFF.